The rows below give T cell receptor beta chains drawn from one sample of a study of cytomegalovirus exposure and HLA in healthy donors. Only in-frame clones appear in the TCRdb table, and some are missing; sequencing was by immunoSEQ multiplex PCR. Of 200,000 to 250,000 clones listed, 70% to 85% are singletons. The sequenced sample consisted of PBMCs. The receptors derive from a male donor in good health and CMV-seronegative. Both conserved end residues are part of each CDR3. A D gene is named only where the DNA matches it firmly. Not every row has a clone size; where given, it reads once, few, many or a size class.

>TRBD2|TRBJ2-3|NA|TRBV4-1
TGCGCCAGCAGCCTAACTAGCGGAAGCACAGATACGCAGTATTTT
CASSLTSGSTDTQYF
>NA|TRBJ1-1|few|TRBV7-7
TGTGCTAGCAGCTTAAGCGAGCACACTGAAGCTTTCTTT
CASSLSEHTEAFF
>TRBD1|TRBJ2-7|NA|TRBV5-1
TGCGCCAGCAGCCCCGGACAGGGCAGGGCGGCCTACGAGCAGTACTTC
CASSPGQGRAAYEQYF
>TRBD1|TRBJ2-5|NA|TRBV6-5
TGTGCCAGCAGTTACACGAGACAGGGGATAAAGACCCAGTACTTC
CASSYTRQGIKTQYF
>NA|TRBJ2-5|NA|TRBV6-6
TGTGCCAGCAGCCAGGGCGGGGTTCGGCGGGAGACCCAGTACTTC
CASSQGGVRRETQYF
>NA|TRBJ2-3|few|TRBV5-5
TGTGCCAGCAGCGGAATACCGGGACAGCCGGGACTAGAGTACACAGATACGCAGTATTTT
CASSGIPGQPGLEYTDTQYF
>NA|TRBJ2-7|few|TRBV4-1
TGCGCCAGCAGCCCCCGGTTCGGGGGCGAGCAGTACTTC
CASSPRFGGEQYF
>TRBD1|TRBJ2-6|NA|TRBV5-4
TGTGCCAGCAGCATACGGACAGGGGGCATCTCTGGGGCCAACGTCCTGACTTTC
CASSIRTGGISGANVLTF
>TRBD2|TRBJ2-1|NA|TRBV10-1
TGCGCCAGCAGTGAGGGACTAGCGGGAGGAAATGAGCAGTTCTTC
CASSEGLAGGNEQFF
>NA|TRBJ2-2|few|TRBV28
TGTGCCAGCAGTCCGACTTTCGAGCTCTCCGGGGAGCTGTTTTTT
CASSPTFELSGELFF
>NA|TRBJ2-1|NA|TRBV9
TGTGCCAGCAGCGTAGTGTCTACCGGCAATGAGCAGTTCTTC
CASSVVSTGNEQFF
>TRBD2|TRBJ2-1|NA|TRBV30
TGTGCCTGGAGTGAGACTAGCGGTTCCTACAATGAGCAGTTCTTC
CAWSETSGSYNEQFF
>NA|TRBJ2-5|NA|TRBV7-9
TGTGCCAGCAGCGACCAACAGGGCCCCGAGACCCAGTACTTC
CASSDQQGPETQYF
>NA|TRBJ1-5|NA|TRBV5-1
TGCGCCAGCAGCTTGGAGTCGGGGAATCAGCCCCAGCATTTT
CASSLESGNQPQHF
>TRBD1|TRBJ2-7|NA|TRBV7-9
TGTGCCAGCAGAGAGGGGGCGAGCAGGTACGAGCAGTACTTC
CASREGASRYEQYF
>NA|TRBJ1-3|NA|TRBV6-5
TGTGCCAGCAGTTACGGTAGACAGGGAAACACCATATATTTT
CASSYGRQGNTIYF
>NA|TRBJ1-1|few|TRBV7-3
TGTGCCAGCAGCTTAACGAAAGCGAACACTGAAGCTTTCTTT
CASSLTKANTEAFF
>NA|TRBJ2-5|NA|TRBV11-2
TGTGCCAGCAGCTTAGGGGGCAGGGTCGATAAAGAGACCCAGTACTTC
CASSLGGRVDKETQYF
>NA|TRBJ2-1|NA|TRBV9
TGTGCCAGCAGCACGCAGCGGTACAATGAGCAGTTCTTC
CASSTQRYNEQFF
>NA|TRBJ1-6|NA|TRBV2
TGTGCCAGCAGCCCGGAGGCGAGCTCCTATAATTCACCCCTCCACTTT
CASSPEASSYNSPLHF
>NA|TRBJ1-1|NA|TRBV7-3
TGTGCCAGCAGCTTAACAGGGGGGAACACTGAAGCTTTCTTT
CASSLTGGNTEAFF
>NA|TRBJ1-2|NA|TRBV5-1
TGCGCCAGCAGCTCCGCAAACTTCTATGGCTACACCTTC
CASSSANFYGYTF
>NA|TRBJ2-2|NA|TRBV18
TGTGCCAGCTCACCAAGGAGACTTACGGAGACCGGGGAGCTGTTTTTT
CASSPRRLTETGELFF
>TRBD1|TRBJ2-1|NA|TRBV10-1
TGCGCCAGCAGTCCGACAGGGTCCTACAATGAGCAGTTCTTC
CASSPTGSYNEQFF
>NA|TRBJ2-7|NA|TRBV6-5
TGTGCCAGCAGCGCAGGGAATCGCTACGAGCAGTACTTC
CASSAGNRYEQYF
>TRBD1|TRBJ1-2|NA|TRBV7-9
TGTGCCAGCAGCTTAGGGGGCGGCCAGGGGGCTGGATATGGCTACACCTTC
CASSLGGGQGAGYGYTF
>NA|TRBJ2-1|few|TRBV7-9
TGTGCCAGCAGCCCAAAGCGGGTAAGGAACTCCTACAATGAGCAGTTCTTC
CASSPKRVRNSYNEQFF
>TRBD1|TRBJ1-2|NA|TRBV7-2
TGTGCCAGCAGCACAGGGGTGGGCTATGGCTACACCTTC
CASSTGVGYGYTF
>NA|TRBJ2-5|NA|TRBV6-5
TGTGCCAGCAGTCCCCTCGGGGAGACCCAGTACTTC
CASSPLGETQYF
>TRBD1|TRBJ1-1|NA|TRBV10-2
TGCGCCAGCAGAGCCGGGACAGGAAACACTGAAGCTTTCTTT
CASRAGTGNTEAFF
>NA|TRBJ2-2|few|TRBV25-1
TGTGCCAGCAGTGAAGGGGAGCGGGACACCGGGGAGCTGTTTTTT
CASSEGERDTGELFF
>TRBD2|TRBJ2-1|NA|TRBV7-3
TGTGCCAGCAGCTTAGGCGGGAGTATCTACAATGAGCAGTTCTTC
CASSLGGSIYNEQFF